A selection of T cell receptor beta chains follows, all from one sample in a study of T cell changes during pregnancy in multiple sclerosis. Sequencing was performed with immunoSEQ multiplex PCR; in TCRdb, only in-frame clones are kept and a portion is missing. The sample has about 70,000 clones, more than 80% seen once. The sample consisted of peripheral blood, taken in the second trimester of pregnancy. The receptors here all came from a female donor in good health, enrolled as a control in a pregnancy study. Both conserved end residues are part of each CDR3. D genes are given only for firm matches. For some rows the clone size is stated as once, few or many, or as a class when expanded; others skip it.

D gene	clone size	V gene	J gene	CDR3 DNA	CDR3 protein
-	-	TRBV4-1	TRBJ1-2	TGCGCCAGCAGCCAAGTACCCGATAGCCACTATTATGGCTACACCTTC	CASSQVPDSHYYGYTF
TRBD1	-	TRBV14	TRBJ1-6	TGTGCCAGCAGCCCCACGGGCAGGGGGTACAATTCACCCCTCCACTTT	CASSPTGRGYNSPLHF
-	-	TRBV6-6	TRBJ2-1	TGTGCCAGCAGTTCAAGTAGTGAGCAGTTCTTC	CASSSSSEQFF
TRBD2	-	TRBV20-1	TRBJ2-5	TGCAGTGCTGGGACTATACAGACCCAGTACTTC	CSAGTIQTQYF
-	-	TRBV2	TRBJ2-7	TGTGCCAGCATACGGGGGACGTACGAGCAGTACTTC	CASIRGTYEQYF
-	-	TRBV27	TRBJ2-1	TGTGCCAGCAGTTTATGGGGAGGTGAGCAGTTCTTC	CASSLWGGEQFF
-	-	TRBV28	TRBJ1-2	TGTGCCAGCAGCCCCGCGGCGGGGGGTGGCTACACCTTC	CASSPAAGGGYTF
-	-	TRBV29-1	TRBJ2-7	TGCAGCGCCGGAGACAGATACGAGCAGTACTTC	CSAGDRYEQYF
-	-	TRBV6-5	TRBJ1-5	TGTGCCAGCAGTTACAGTCAGTATAGCAATCAGCCCCAGCATTTT	CASSYSQYSNQPQHF
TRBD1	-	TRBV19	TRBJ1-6	TGTGCCAGTCACCTCCGCCGGGACAGCAATAATTCACCCCTCCACTTT	CASHLRRDSNNSPLHF
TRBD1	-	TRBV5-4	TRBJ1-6	TGTGCCAGCAGCCTAAGGACAGGGAATGGGGCACCCCTCCACTTT	CASSLRTGNGAPLHF
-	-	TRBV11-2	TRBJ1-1	TGTGCCAGCAGCTCAAATACAGAGAACACTGAAGCTTTCTTT	CASSSNTENTEAFF
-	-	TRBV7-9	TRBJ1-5	TGTGCCAGCAGCTTATTCTTATCTCAGCCCCAGCATTTT	CASSLFLSQPQHF
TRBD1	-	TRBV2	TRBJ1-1	TGTGCCAGCAGTGCCACCCGGGACAGGGGGACGAACACTGAAGCTTTCTTT	CASSATRDRGTNTEAFF
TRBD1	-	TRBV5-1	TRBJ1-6	TGCGCCAGCAGCTTACAGGGGGAGAATTCACCCCTCCACTTT	CASSLQGENSPLHF
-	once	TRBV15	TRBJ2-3	TGTGCCACCAGCAGAGCCCCCGGGGAGCCAGATACGCAGTATTTT	CATSRAPGEPDTQYF
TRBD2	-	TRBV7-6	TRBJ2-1	TGTGCCAGCAGCCGACTAGCGGGGGGGAATGAGCAGTTCTTC	CASSRLAGGNEQFF
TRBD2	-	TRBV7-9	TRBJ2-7	TGTGCCAGCAGCACACCTACTAGCGGGGGATACGAGCAGTACTTC	CASSTPTSGGYEQYF
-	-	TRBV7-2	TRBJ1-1	TGTGCCAGCAGCGCCCAGGTTTCCCCTGATGCTTTCTTT	CASSAQVSPDAFF
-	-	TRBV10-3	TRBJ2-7	TGTGCCATCAGTGAGTCGGACAGCTCCTACGAGCAGTACTTC	CAISESDSSYEQYF
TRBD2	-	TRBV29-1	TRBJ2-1	TGCAGCGTTTTAGCGGGGGGTAACAATGAGCAGTTCTTC	CSVLAGGNNEQFF
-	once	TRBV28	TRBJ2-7	TGTGCCAGCAGTTTTCGGACCCGAGGGTACGAGCAGTACTTC	CASSFRTRGYEQYF
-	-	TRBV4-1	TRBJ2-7	TGCGCCAGCAGCCCAAAAGTACGGGACAGCCACCGGGAGAGGTACGAGCAGTACTTC	CASSPKVRDSHRERYEQYF
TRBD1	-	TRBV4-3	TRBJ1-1	TGCGCCAGCAGCCCGAGGGGGACAGGGGGACCAAGGAACACTGAAGCTTTCTTT	CASSPRGTGGPRNTEAFF
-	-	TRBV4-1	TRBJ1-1	TGCGCCAGCAGCCCCGGGGACTGGAACACTGAAGCTTTCTTT	CASSPGDWNTEAFF
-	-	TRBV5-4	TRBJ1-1	TGTGCCAGCAGTGGAAGGGGTCGGGACACTGAAGCTTTCTTT	CASSGRGRDTEAFF
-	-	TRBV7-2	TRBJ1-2	TGTGCCAGCAGCCTCCGTCCGGAGATCTATGGCTACACCTTC	CASSLRPEIYGYTF
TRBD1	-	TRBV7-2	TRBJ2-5	TGTGCCAGCAGCGGGGCCGGGACAGGGGTACGGGAGACCCAGTACTTC	CASSGAGTGVRETQYF
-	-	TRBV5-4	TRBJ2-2	TGTGCCAGCAGCTTGGCCAGGAACACCGGGGAGCTGTTTTTT	CASSLARNTGELFF
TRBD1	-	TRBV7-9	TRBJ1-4	TGTGCCAGCAGCCGGACAGGGGTTAATGAAAAACTGTTTTTT	CASSRTGVNEKLFF
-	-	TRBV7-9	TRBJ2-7	TGTGCCAGCAGCTCGGACAGAAAGACCTACGAGCAGTACTTC	CASSSDRKTYEQYF
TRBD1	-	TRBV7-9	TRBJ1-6	TGTGCCAGCAGCTCGACAGGGGGCGAAAAGGCTTCACCCCTCCACTTT	CASSSTGGEKASPLHF
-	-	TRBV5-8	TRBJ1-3	TGTGCCAGCAGCCCTTTGAGAAGCTCTGGAAACACCATATATTTT	CASSPLRSSGNTIYF
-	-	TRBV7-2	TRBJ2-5	TGTGCCAGCAGCTTAATCGCGGGAAACCAAGAGACCCAGTACTTC	CASSLIAGNQETQYF
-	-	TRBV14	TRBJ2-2	TGTGCCAGCAGCCAGCGACCGGGGAACACCGGGGAGCTGTTTTTT	CASSQRPGNTGELFF
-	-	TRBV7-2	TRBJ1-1	TGTGCCAGCAGCTTAGCGAAGGGAGGGAACACTGAAGCTTTCTTT	CASSLAKGGNTEAFF
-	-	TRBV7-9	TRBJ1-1	TGTGCGAGCGGGGGCAGAAGGAACACTGAAGCTTTCTTT	CASGGRRNTEAFF
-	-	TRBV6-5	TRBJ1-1	TGTGCCAGCAGCCCCCAGGCGGCAGGGGTCGCTGAAGCTTTCTTT	CASSPQAAGVAEAFF
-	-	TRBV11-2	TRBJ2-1	TGTGCCAGCAGCTTAGGTCCAGGGTCCTACAATGAGCAGTTCTTC	CASSLGPGSYNEQFF
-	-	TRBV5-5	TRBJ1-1	TGTGCCAGCAGCTTAGGGGGTGATGAAGCTTTCTTT	CASSLGGDEAFF
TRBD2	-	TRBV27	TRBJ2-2	TGTGCCAGCAGTCCATCGGGACTAGCGGGGGTCATGACCGGGGAGCTGTTTTTT	CASSPSGLAGVMTGELFF
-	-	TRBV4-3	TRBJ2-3	TGCGCCAGCAGCCAAGGGGAGTTAGCGGCAGATACGCAGTATTTT	CASSQGELAADTQYF
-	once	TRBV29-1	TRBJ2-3	TGCAGCGTTGTGGCGGGAGATACGCAGTATTTT	CSVVAGDTQYF
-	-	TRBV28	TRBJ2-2	TGTGCCAGCAGTTCCACAGGGACCGGGGAGCTGTTTTTT	CASSSTGTGELFF
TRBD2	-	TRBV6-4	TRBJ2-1	TGTGCCAGCAGTGACTCTACTAGCGGGGGGGCGGGTGAGCAGTTCTTC	CASSDSTSGGAGEQFF
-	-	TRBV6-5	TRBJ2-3	TGTGCCGGGGGGGGGCCGTCAGATACGCAGTATTTT	CAGGGPSDTQYF
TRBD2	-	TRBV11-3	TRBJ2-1	TGTGCCAGCAGCTTAGGAGGGACTAGCGGGGGGGCATCCTACAATGAGCAGTTCTTC	CASSLGGTSGGASYNEQFF
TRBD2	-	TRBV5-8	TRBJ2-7	TGTGCCAGCAGCTTCGGCGGGGGGGTCTCCTACGAGCAGTACTTC	CASSFGGGVSYEQYF
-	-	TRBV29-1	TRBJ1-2	TGCAGCGTTGATGATCACGGGGGCTATGGCTACACCTTC	CSVDDHGGYGYTF
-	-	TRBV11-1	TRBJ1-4	TGTGCCAGCAGGACCACAGGGAAGAGGGATGAAAAACTGTTTTTT	CASRTTGKRDEKLFF
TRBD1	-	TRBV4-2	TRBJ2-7	TGTGCCAGCAGCCAAGTTGGGACAGGGAAAGGGGAGCAGTACTTC	CASSQVGTGKGEQYF
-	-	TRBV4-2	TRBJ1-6	TGTGCCAGCAGCCCAGCGGGTTCCTTTAAATCACCCCTCCACTTT	CASSPAGSFKSPLHF
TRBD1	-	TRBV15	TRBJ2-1	TGTGCCACCAGCAGAGATGGACAGGGGGGATACAATGAGCAGTTCTTC	CATSRDGQGGYNEQFF
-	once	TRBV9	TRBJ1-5	TGTGCCAGCAGCGTAGGGGACACCAATCAGCCCCAGCATTTT	CASSVGDTNQPQHF
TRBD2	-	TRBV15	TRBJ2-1	TGTGCCACCAGCAGAGAGAGCGGGGGGTTGGGAGAGCAGTTCTTC	CATSRESGGLGEQFF